This T cell receptor (beta chain) was recorded in a study of cytomegalovirus exposure and HLA in healthy donors. Study findings and constraints: Earlier findings revealed that most TCR beta V segments proved productive either about 87% or about 30% of the time. Across all donors, roughly uniform sequencing depth was an assumption of the presence/absence analyses. A few V segments could not be told apart, such as TRBV6-2 and TRBV6-3, and were left out.

The germline V gene encodes CDR1 MNHEY and CDR2 SMNVEV (reference sequence). Trimming shortened V by 6 bases and J by 7 bases, and 16 bases separated the two germline ends. The CDR3 has 14 amino acids. A multiplex PCR was run with 60 Vbeta primers and 13 Jbeta primers. The table came from immunoSEQ multiplex PCR; TCRdb's copy has only in-frame clones and leaves some out. The sample includes 110,000 or so clones, 67% of them seen just once. In regard to this clone: Its target is not known.

The TCR sequence derives from a man aged 18-30 years in good health and CMV-seropositive. The sequenced material came from PBMCs. The chain carries TRBV27 and TRBJ2-1; D remains unclear. CDR3 bases: TGTGCCAGCAGCCCCAACCGGTTATGGAATGAGCAGTTCTTC. Translation gives CASSPNRLWNEQFF.